This T cell receptor beta chain emerged from a study of blood T cell repertoires in COVID-19. Overall study context: The origin of the acute and convalescent COVID-19 samples was the United States, Italy and Spain.

Sequencing was performed with immunoSEQ multiplex PCR; in TCRdb, only in-frame clones are kept and a portion is missing. The sample lists about 350,000 clones, roughly nine tenths seen once, with roughly 4% in the top ten. The receptor's source is a woman aged 55 to 70 with COVID-19, enrolled during active disease. The specimen sequenced was peripheral blood.

The CDR3 spells CASSQTRGAVYYGYTF. The CDR3 nucleotides are TGCGCCAGCAGCCAGACTCGGGGGGCGGTTTACTATGGCTACACCTTC. This chain links TRBV4-1 with TRBJ1-2, with TRBD1 as a possible D gene (6 bases). The CDR3 totals 16 residues. Trimming stripped 3 bases from V and 3 bases from J, with 17 bases between. CDR1 is MGHRA and CDR2 is YSYEKL in the germline V gene.